The present T cell receptor (beta chain) was sequenced within a study of cytomegalovirus exposure and HLA in healthy donors (dated by TCRdb to 2016 to 2017). General notes on the study: According to an earlier analysis of 587 of the donors, some 170 million T cells yielded over 100 million unique TCR beta sequences and approximately 280 Gb of sequence data. Several DR-DQ haplotypes were treated as single units for association and clustering because of strong linkage in the cohort. Typing coverage differed by locus: A, B, C, DRB1 and DQB1 were typed in roughly 620-630 donors, DQA1 in 500 to 550, DPA1 in around 600, and DPB1 in 400 to 490. In an earlier analysis of over 550 of the donors, high-throughput TCR beta sequencing was used to judge whether each TCR beta V gene segment behaved as functional or pseudogenic. Class I and class II HLA loci were covered by the typing at four-digit resolution. The study profiled the T cell repertoires of hundreds of subjects by immunosequencing and related them to cytomegalovirus serostatus. High-throughput TCR immunosequencing, statistical association of individual TCRs with disease status, and machine learning were combined to predict cytomegalovirus infection status. The genetic ancestry cluster associated with self-reported Caucasian donors included 81% of the 398 genotyped donors. All discovery cohort repertoires had been generated using a single sequencing platform. A separate validation cohort of some 130 different subjects was used in addition to the 666-subject first cohort. The study aimed to test whether cataloging public T cell receptors could reveal signatures of past pathogen exposure. Donor age, sex, ethnicity and CMV serostatus were compiled alongside the repertoire data. In the later analysis, no new phenotypic data were used to find candidate immune exposures; instead, reliance was placed on TCR beta sequences and their occurrence across donors. About 300 gigabases of sequencing data and 70 million to 100 million unique TCR sequences made up an early release that covered approximately 650 HLA-typed donors. Among about 370 genotyped donors of the cohort, an average of around 240,000 unique TCR beta nucleotide sequences was sequenced per donor, of which roughly 17% were non-productive. In a later genetic analysis, genome-wide SNP genotypes for 398 of the 666 donors were used, and that subset was treated as a discovery cohort. In a later analysis, previously published TCR beta repertoires from some 640 donors were re-analyzed and high-resolution HLA genotyping was added so that TCR occurrence patterns could be studied. The investigation overall reported the following: Correlated functional status among segregating V segments might reflect linkage disequilibrium, but an unknown experimental factor could not be ruled out. In a later analysis, several top co-occurrence clusters were reported to appear linked to parvovirus B19, influenza, CMV and Epstein-Barr virus. In an earlier analysis of 587 of the donors, most TCR beta V segments appeared in productive rearrangements about 87% or about 30% of the time, broadly matching IMGT annotations. In a later analysis, the rate of TCR association differed among HLA loci, with DRB1 alleles having the most associated TCRs and HLA-C alleles having the fewest. The study listed around 160 TCR beta chains as associated with cytomegalovirus. Across donors, most TCR sequences were observed very rarely, whereas some public TCRs were present in many individuals. A later genetic analysis associated a missense DCLRE1C variant with V-gene and J-gene trimming of TCR beta chains, and an independent cohort replicated the association. A few of the identified cytomegalovirus-associated TCR beta chains were confirmed in vitro to be specific for cytomegalovirus antigens. In both the original and validation cohorts, the classifier was reported to diagnose cytomegalovirus status with high specificity and sensitivity. Roughly uniform sequencing depth across donors was assumed in presence/absence analyses, although this assumption may not hold. Specific HLA alleles were associated with 15,000 to 20,000 TCR beta sequences at a false discovery rate of 0.05 in a later analysis. Assigning TCR associations to individual alleles was difficult when HLA alleles, especially DR and DQ, strongly co-occurred. The cohort was sequenced for TCR beta chains only, and without alpha or paired-chain data the features that could be detected were limited. In a later genetic analysis, fewer N-insertions in productive TCRs were reported among donors in an Asian-associated ancestry cluster than the 666-donor mean. Because some donors lacked HLA typing at each locus, the association tests relied only on the typed subset. A cluster of highly shared sequence variants was judged likely to represent a technical artifact of the sequencing pipeline. Because counts were too low, about 18 rarely observed V segments, including chromosome 9 orphons, were excluded from the earlier analysis of several hundred of the donors. In a later analysis, HLA-associated TCR beta chains showed more clonal expansion and lower generation probabilities than non-associated chains that were equally common. According to a later analysis, most CMV-associated TCR beta chains appeared to be HLA-restricted, and the HLA associations seemed to be driven largely by CMV exposure. The authors suggested that the approach could potentially be extended to other disease states and immunological phenotypes. The 87-base-pair reads could not distinguish some IMGT-functional V segments, including TRBV6-2 and TRBV6-3, so those segments were excluded. A further reported finding was that TCR beta sequences accurately predicted the HLA-A and HLA-B alleles for most subjects in the first cohort. For the cohort, immune exposure information was limited to CMV serostatus.

In total, over 600 healthy bone marrow donors made up the cohort. Cohort members were all nominally healthy when sampled, although unrecorded immune exposures were likely present. The donor tested CMV seropositive and was one of the 289 seropositive cohort members. A peripheral blood sample was provided by each donor, and peripheral blood mononuclear cells were used for TCR beta sequencing. The Qiagen DNeasy Blood Extraction Kit was used to extract genomic DNA from the blood cell samples. Counted from cysteine to phenylalanine, this CDR3 has 13 amino acids. The kept DNA is CDR3 alone, 39 bases in frame from the first base. CDR1 MNHEY and CDR2 SMNVEV are derived from the germline V gene (reference sequence). Trimming costs V 8 bases and J 3 bases, and their ends lie 13 bases apart. About this clone: What this receptor recognizes is not known. The record has no base qualities; no much larger clone is one base away.

Library preparation employed the immunoSEQ multiplex PCR assay. The multiplex PCR relied on a mix of 60 forward primers for TCR Vbeta segments and 13 reverse primers for TCR Jbeta segments. The CDR3 region of rearranged TCR beta genes was amplified from genomic DNA with a multiplex PCR assay. On the Illumina HiSeq System, the amplified TCR beta libraries were sequenced as 87-base-pair reads. The study's own analysis went as follows. Across the 600 to 700 repertoires, a later analysis counted tens of millions of unique TCR beta chains, 9.5 million to 13 million of which were shared by at least two donors. Raw reads were error-corrected and collapsed into unique sequences with a nearest-neighbor algorithm that merged closely related sequences to remove PCR and sequencing errors. To assign V, D and J gene segments, CDR3 sequences were aligned to IMGT reference sequences. For a sequence to be retained, a match of at least six nucleotides was required to both a V gene segment and a J gene segment. Rearrangements were classified as productive when the CDR3 lacked stop codons and remained in frame with V and J, and all other rearrangements were classified as non-productive. Following IMGT convention, CDR3 was defined as the stretch from the second conserved V-encoded cysteine to the conserved J-encoded phenylalanine. Sequences without an unambiguous match to a single V gene segment were excluded from the earlier analysis of about 600 of the donors. In an earlier analysis of approximately 500 of the donors, a V segment was called functional when productive rearrangements were above 56.7%, and segregating when the standard deviation between donors exceeded 5%. A statistical classification framework was developed to diagnose cytomegalovirus status using the catalog of TCR beta chain sequences. A later analysis assigned V and J genes by comparing TCR nucleotide sequences with IMGT/GENE-DB human TR gene sequences. In a later analysis, CDR3 sequences and most-parsimonious VDJ recombination scenarios were assigned using the TCRdist pipeline. In a later analysis, every TCR beta chain was defined by the combination of its CDR3 amino acid sequence and its V-gene family, and reads without a unique V-gene family were dropped. To address suspected cross-contamination and a sequencing artifact, a later analysis removed 592 highly shared, low-generation-probability nucleotide sequences. For each public chain, a later analysis derived a clonal expansion index from normalized ranks of inferred template counts within each repertoire. In a later analysis, generation probabilities were computed using a VDJ recombination model fitted to out-of-frame rearrangements, and the results were checked against IGoR. Hypergeometric tests were used in a later analysis to score TCR-TCR, TCR-HLA and TCR-CMV co-occurrence, with a repertoire-size bias correction applied to the TCR pairs. False discovery rates were estimated in a later analysis by permuting HLA or CMV assignments 20 times. In a later analysis, co-occurring TCRs were grouped with DBSCAN, and TCRdist sequence similarity was added when clustering was performed within HLA-allele-positive subsets. For co-occurrence clustering, repertoires with fewer than 30,000 or more than 120,000 public chains were excluded, along with a handful of repertoires with anomalous nucleotide sharing. TCRdb carries this immuneACCESS record with in-frame sequences only. Its versions omit some clonotypes, under half of them owing to an unresolved V gene in the studies checked, with the rest unexplained. Clonal size and the V and J genes are those of that table, whereas D and trimming came from the DNA. The sample data list tens of thousands of clones, and about 81% of these were observed just once. The ten largest clones represent approximately 50% of the sample.

The source is a man aged 50-59 years in good health and CMV-seropositive. The V and J segments used are TRBV27 and TRBJ1-1; the D region possibly corresponds to TRBD1 (6 bases align). The sample was PBMCs. This receptor has the CDR3 CASHRGGYTEAFF. The base sequence is TGTGCCAGCCATAGGGGGGGGTACACTGAAGCTTTCTTT.